The next 28 T cell receptor beta chains were all read from a single sample in a study of T-cell memory formation after mild COVID-19. A single record per CDR3 protein comes from TCRdb applying MiXCR to the 5' RACE reads. The sample contains approximately 480,000 distinct CDR3 sequences, 15% to 20% of which appear only once. The sample comprised PBMCs or a T cell subset sorted from them (not recorded which). Source of these receptors: an adult woman who had mild COVID-19 (a few samples of this study predate the infection). Cell type and time point are not known.

This clonotype has a single count. In DNA, the CDR3 is TGTGCCAGCACAGACGATCTAGCGGGAGCCCCCGAGCAGTACTTC. Translation gives CASTDDLAGAPEQYF. The chain has TRBV6-2 or TRBV6-3 and TRBJ2-7; 10 positions match TRBD2. With V trimmed by 7 bases and J by 6 bases, 12 bases remained unmatched. The CDR3 totals 15 residues. Germline CDR1 MNHEY, CDR2 SVGEGT.

In this sample, this clonotype turned up a few times. V is TRBV12-3 or TRBV12-4 and J is TRBJ2-1; the D is unclear. V lost 1 base and J 6 bases, leaving 7 bases between the germline ends. The CDR3 runs 13 residues. As DNA, the CDR3 is TGTGCCAGCAGTTTAGGGTTGCTCAATGAGCAGTTCTTC. Amino acids: CASSLGLLNEQFF.

The sample holds a few counts of this clonotype. The chain combines TRBV2 with TRBJ2-2; TRBD1 aligns across 9 bases. Unmatched junction bases numbered 5, after V lost 6 bases and J lost 0 bases. Germline CDR1 SNHLY, CDR2 FYNNEI. The CDR3 extends over 16 amino acids. CDR3 region: CASRPTGGANTGELFF. In nucleotides, the CDR3 is TGTGCCAGCAGACCCACAGGGGGCGCGAACACCGGGGAGCTGTTTTTT.

This clonotype was seen repeatedly, ten times or more. The chain joins TRBV4-3 to TRBJ2-7; 12 bases align to TRBD2. The CDR3 totals 15 residues. V lost 4 bases and J lost 1; bases outside the gene matches: 2. CDR1 and CDR2 (germline): LGHNA, YSLEER. The DNA for the CDR3 is TGCGCCAGCAGCCCGGGACTAGCGGGTTCCTACGAGCAGTACTTC. Translation gives CASSPGLAGSYEQYF.

The chain carries TRBV12-3 or TRBV12-4 and TRBJ2-3; perhaps TRBD2 as D (7 bases). V lost 4 bases and J lost 3, with 17 bases in between. The CDR3 has 16 amino acids. CDR3 residues: CASSSARGGYTDTQYF. The DNA for the CDR3 is TGTGCCAGCAGTTCCGCGAGGGGGGGGTATACAGATACGCAGTATTTT.

The CDR3 loop is CASSPKRADTQYF. CDR3 DNA: TGTGCCAGCAGTCCAAAGAGGGCAGATACGCAGTATTTT. The rearrangement uses TRBV7-9 and TRBJ2-3; a weak D match, TRBD2 (5 bases). Germline V CDR1 and CDR2: SEHNR, FQNEAQ (reference sequence). Trimming pared 6 bases from V and 4 bases from J, leaving 11 bases between. CDR3 length: 13 amino acids.

There are a few counts of this clonotype. CDR3 region: CASSLGLMGAYEQYF. The CDR3 coding sequence is TGTGCCAGCAGCTTAGGATTGATGGGTGCCTACGAGCAGTACTTC. The chain uses TRBV7-2 and TRBJ2-7; D is uncertain. V was pared by 1 base and J by 2 bases, with 12 bases between. The CDR3 length is 15 residues. Germline lookup yields CDR1 SGHTA and CDR2 FQGNSA.

J is TRBJ2-5 and V is TRBV5-6; no firm D call. This CDR3 is 13 amino acids long. Germline CDR1 reads SGHDT; CDR2 reads YYEEEE. Trimming took 2 bases from V and 5 from J, leaving 10 bases between them. The DNA for the CDR3 is TGTGCCAGCAGCTTTGTGTCTGAGGAGACCCAGTACTTC. Its protein product is CASSFVSEETQYF.

V and J are TRBV7-6 and TRBJ1-1; D might be TRBD1 (6 bases). V was shortened by 6 bases and J by 4 bases, with 24 bases between the two germline ends. CDR1 SGHVS and CDR2 FNYEAQ come from the germline V gene. The CDR3 is 17 amino acids. The CDR3 nucleotides are TGTGCCAGCAGTCCCCGGACAGATAACCCTCGGCGCACTGAAGCTTTCTTT. This translates into CASSPRTDNPRRTEAFF.

This clonotype was observed a few times. The chain employs TRBV7-8 and TRBJ2-7; the match to TRBD2 covers 13 bases. The trim removed 2 bases at V and 6 bases at J, leaving 7 bases unmatched. This CDR3 is built from 16 residues. CDR1 and CDR2 (germline): SGHVS, FQNEAQ. The CDR3 loop reads CASSLSGLAGVLEQYF. In DNA form, the CDR3 reads TGTGCCAGCAGCTTAAGCGGACTAGCGGGAGTTCTCGAGCAGTACTTC.

V and J are TRBV14 and TRBJ2-7; D may be TRBD1 or TRBD2 (5 bases each). Deletions cut 4 bases from V and 7 bases from J, with 23 bases between. The CDR3 spans 16 residues. Germline loops: CDR1 SGHDN, CDR2 FVKESK. CDR3 DNA: TGTGCCAGCAGCCGATTTCTGGGGGAGTCCCGAGATGAGCAGTACTTC. Its translation: CASSRFLGESRDEQYF.

V and J are TRBV10-3 and TRBJ2-5; 7 bases align to TRBD2. This CDR3 spans 13 amino acids. With 10 bases clipped from V and 1 base from J, the junction kept 6 bases outside the gene matches. Germline-derived CDR1 and CDR2 are ENHRY and SYGVKD. The CDR3 reads CASRLAVQETQYF. The CDR3 DNA sequence: TGTGCCAGCAGACTAGCAGTCCAAGAGACCCAGTACTTC.

In its sample, this clonotype was seen many times. J is TRBJ2-5 and V is TRBV5-1; no clear D. V was clipped by 2 bases and J by 5 bases, with 7 bases between them. The CDR3 spans 12 residues. Germline assignment: CDR1 SGHRS and CDR2 YFSETQ. In DNA, the CDR3 is TGCGCCAGCAGCTTATCACAGGAGACCCAGTACTTC. This encodes CASSLSQETQYF.

This clonotype turned up a few times. This rearrangement joins TRBV29-1 to TRBJ2-7, with D hard to call. The CDR3 sequence is 10 residues long. Trimming left V 5 bases short and J 5 bases short, with 7 bases between. The germline gives CDR1 SQVTM, CDR2 ANQGSEA. The DNA for the CDR3 is TGCAGCGTTTTGCGGCACGAGCAGTACTTC. It encodes CSVLRHEQYF.

This clonotype was observed a handful of times. The V and J genes are TRBV20-1 and TRBJ2-3; D not certain. Germline lookup yields CDR1 DFQATT and CDR2 SNEGSKA (reference sequence). V was cut by 4 bases and J by 3 bases, with 11 bases left in between. The CDR3 consists of 13 residues. CDR3 in amino acids: CSATYSQTDTQYF. The CDR3 DNA is TGCAGTGCTACCTATTCCCAAACAGATACGCAGTATTTT.

The J gene is TRBJ1-5, the V gene TRBV7-9; 7 nucleotides line up with TRBD1. This CDR3 comprises 14 residues. The J segment lost 5 bases and the V segment lost 3 bases, leaving 4 bases of the junction unmatched. Germline V lookup: CDR1 SEHNR, CDR2 FQNEAQ (reference sequence). This chain's CDR3 is CASSFGQEDQPQHF. In DNA, the CDR3 is TGTGCCAGCAGCTTCGGACAGGAGGATCAGCCCCAGCATTTT.

J is TRBJ1-2 and V is TRBV6-1; no definite D call. Per the germline V gene, CDR1 is MNHNS and CDR2 is SASEGT. The CDR3 has 14 residues. V lost 7 bases, J lost 9 bases, and 21 bases lay in between. CDR3 DNA: TGTGCCAGCACCGAAAACCAGGTCTCCCCGAGCTACACCTTC. Protein: CASTENQVSPSYTF.

CDR3 sequence (DNA): TGTGCCAGCAGTATACAGGGAACTAGCACAGATACGCAGTATTTT. Translating gives CASSIQGTSTDTQYF. The chain combines TRBV12-3 or TRBV12-4 with TRBJ2-3; tentative D call: TRBD1 (6 bases). The CDR3 is 15 residues long. Trimming removed 5 bases from V and 0 bases from J, with 12 bases in between.

This clonotype was seen at least ten times. The chain has TRBV13 and TRBJ2-5; D remains unclear. V was shortened by 1 base and J by 4 bases, with 10 bases between the two germline ends. This CDR3 spans 14 amino acids. Germline CDR1 and CDR2: PRHDT and FYEKMQ (reference sequence). CDR3 loop: CASSLVMMRETQYF. CDR3 bases: TGTGCCAGCAGCTTAGTTATGATGCGAGAGACCCAGTACTTC.

This clonotype came up a few times. The genes are TRBV23-1 and TRBJ2-7, with D perhaps TRBD1 (5 bases). TRBV23-1 is placed among ORFs of uncertain function. This CDR3 is built from 12 residues. V gave up 3 bases and J gave up 6 bases, with 9 bases separating them. CDR3 in amino acids: CASSQPGSEQYF. The CDR3, as DNA: TGCGCCAGCAGTCAGCCAGGGTCCGAGCAGTACTTC.

At least ten counts were recorded for this clonotype. This sequence joins TRBV24-1 and TRBJ2-1; TRBD1 agrees at 9 bases. V was clipped by 6 bases and J by 2 bases; unmatched bases: 4. The CDR3 is 15 amino acids. The germline V gene encodes CDR1 KGHDR and CDR2 SFDVKD. In DNA, the CDR3 is TGTGCCACCAGTTATTGGACAGGGGCCTACAATGAGCAGTTCTTC. The encoded protein is CATSYWTGAYNEQFF.

The CDR3 loop is CASSQTGSPWKAFF. CDR3 bases: TGTGCCAGCAGTCAGACAGGGTCTCCTTGGAAAGCTTTCTTT. This sequence joins TRBV6-2 or TRBV6-3 and TRBJ1-1; 7 bases match TRBD1. This CDR3 region has 14 residues. The V gene's germline CDR1 is MNHEY and CDR2 SVGEGT. Trimming cost V 5 bases and J 9 bases; bases outside gene matches: 12.

In its sample, this clonotype was seen a few times. This chain uses TRBV30 with TRBJ2-1; 8 nucleotides agree with TRBD2. Germline V lookup: CDR1 GTSNPN, CDR2 SVGIG (reference sequence). Trimming removed 2 bases from V and 2 bases from J; junction bases left unmatched: 8. This CDR3 contains 16 residues. Here the CDR3 DNA reads TGTGCCTGGAGTACCCCGGGACTAGTAGCCTACAATGAGCAGTTCTTC. It encodes CAWSTPGLVAYNEQFF.

This clonotype was counted ten times or more. The genes are TRBV6-2 or TRBV6-3 and TRBJ1-5, with D possibly TRBD1 on 6 matching bases. Trimming took 2 bases from V and 3 from J, leaving 17 bases between them. CDR3 length: 17 residues. Germline V lookup: CDR1 MNHEY, CDR2 SVGEGT. Written as DNA, the CDR3 is TGTGCCAGCAGTTACATCCGACAGGACAGCCCCAATCAGCCCCAGCATTTT. It is translated as CASSYIRQDSPNQPQHF.

This clonotype was seen more than once but under ten times. This chain connects TRBV2 to TRBJ2-4; no clear D. The germline V gene encodes CDR1 SNHLY and CDR2 FYNNEI. V was trimmed by 1 base and J by 4 bases, leaving 14 bases between them. The CDR3 extends over 16 amino acids. CDR3 nucleotide sequence: TGTGCCAGCAGTGAAGATGGGCGGTGGGGTAAAAACATTCAGTACTTC. This encodes CASSEDGRWGKNIQYF.

The genes are TRBV6-1 and TRBJ2-7; 7 bases match TRBD2. Germline trimming cut 3 bases from V and 6 bases from J; bases unmatched to any gene: 8. This CDR3 has 14 residues. The germline V gene has CDR1 MNHNS and CDR2 SASEGT. The CDR3 protein is CASSDRGGSSEQYF. The CDR3 DNA follows: TGTGCCAGCAGTGATAGGGGCGGGAGCAGCGAGCAGTACTTC.

The V and J genes are TRBV19 and TRBJ2-3, with D unclear. The CDR3 spans 12 residues. Trimming stripped 8 bases from V and 3 bases from J, with 9 bases between. Germline V lookup: CDR1 LNHDA, CDR2 SQIVND (reference sequence). CDR3 sequence (DNA): TGTGCCAGTGCAACAGAGACAGATACGCAGTATTTT. Its protein is CASATETDTQYF.

The chain couples TRBV10-3 to TRBJ1-1, with a possible D match to TRBD1 (5 bases). This CDR3 is built from 14 residues. Germline V gene data show CDR1 as ENHRY and CDR2 as SYGVKD. V lost 1 base and J 3 bases, leaving 9 bases between the germline ends. CDR3 in amino acids: CAISELAGDTEAFF. In DNA form, the CDR3 reads TGTGCCATCAGTGAGTTGGCGGGGGACACTGAAGCTTTCTTT.